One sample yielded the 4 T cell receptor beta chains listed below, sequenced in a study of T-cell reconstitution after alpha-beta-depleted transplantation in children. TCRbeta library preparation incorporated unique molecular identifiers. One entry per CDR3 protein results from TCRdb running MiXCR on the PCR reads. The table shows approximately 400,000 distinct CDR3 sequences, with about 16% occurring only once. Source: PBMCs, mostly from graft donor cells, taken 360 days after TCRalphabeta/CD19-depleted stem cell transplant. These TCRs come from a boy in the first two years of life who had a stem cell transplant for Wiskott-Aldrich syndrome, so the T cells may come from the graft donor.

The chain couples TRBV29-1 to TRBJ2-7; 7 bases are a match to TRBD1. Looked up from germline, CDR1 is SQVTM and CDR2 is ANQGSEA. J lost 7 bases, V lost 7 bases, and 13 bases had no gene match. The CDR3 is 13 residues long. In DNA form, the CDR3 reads TGCAGCGCGAGGGGACAGACCGCCGCGGAGCAGTACTTC. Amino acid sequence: CSARGQTAAEQYF.

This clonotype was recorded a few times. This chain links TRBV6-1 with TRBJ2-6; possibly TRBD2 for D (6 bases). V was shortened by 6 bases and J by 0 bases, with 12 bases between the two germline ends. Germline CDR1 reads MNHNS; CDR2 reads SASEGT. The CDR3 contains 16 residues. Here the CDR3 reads CASSPTGVSGANVLTF. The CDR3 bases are TGTGCCAGCAGCCCCACGGGAGTCTCTGGGGCCAACGTCCTGACTTTC.

The CDR3 loop reads CASSGQGNGINNEQFF. Written as DNA, the CDR3 is TGCGCCAGCAGCGGACAGGGCAACGGCATTAACAATGAGCAGTTCTTC. V gene TRBV5-1 combines with J gene TRBJ2-1; TRBD1 aligns across 8 bases. The CDR3 totals 16 residues. Germline-derived CDR1 and CDR2 are SGHRS and YFSETQ. V trimming: 4 bases; J trimming: 5 bases; junction bases outside the gene matches: 11. The full variable domain, its missing parts supplied by reference TRBV5-1 and TRBJ2-1, is KAGVTQTPRYLIKTRGQQVTLSCSPISGHRSVSWYQQTPGQGLQFLFEYFSETQRNKGNFPGRFSGRQFSNSRSEMNVSTLELGDSALYLCASSGQGNGINNEQFFGPGTRLTVL.

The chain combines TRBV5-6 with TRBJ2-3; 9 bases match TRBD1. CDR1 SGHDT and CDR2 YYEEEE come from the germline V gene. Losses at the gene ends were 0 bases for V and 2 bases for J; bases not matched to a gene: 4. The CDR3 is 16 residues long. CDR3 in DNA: TGTGCCAGCAGCTTGGTAGGACAGGGGTACACAGATACGCAGTATTTT. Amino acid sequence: CASSLVGQGYTDTQYF.